The entry below gives a single T cell receptor (beta chain) sequence along with its context. A clone one base away is much larger, so this may be a read error. This sample stems from a study of T-cell reconstitution after alpha-beta-depleted transplantation in children. The library targeted TCRbeta and was prepared with unique molecular identifiers. Each CDR3 protein is one row after TCRdb ran MiXCR on the PCR reads. The sample lists about 360,000 distinct CDR3 sequences; 13% were seen once. The CDR3 is made up of 18 amino acids. Germline V gene sequence: CDR1 SGHTA, CDR2 FQGNSA. V lost 2 bases to trimming and J lost 0 bases, with 19 bases between them.

The chain combines TRBV7-2 with TRBJ1-1, with D possibly matching TRBD1 (5 bases). The TCR sequence derives from a human donor who donated a stem cell graft to a child with Fanconi anemia. The sequenced sample was PBMCs, obtained from the stem cell graft. In DNA, the CDR3 is TGTGCCAGCAGCTTAAGGGGTGACCTCTCGGGCATGAACACTGAAGCTTTCTTT. It encodes CASSLRGDLSGMNTEAFF.